This T cell receptor (beta chain) was found in a study of T cells in Graves' hyperthyroidism and ophthalmopathy. Regarding the study as a whole: Ophthalmopathy was told apart from stable hyperthyroidism by a 13 V-J model. Progression to ophthalmopathy was predicted a median of about six months early. Most expanded thyroid clonotypes above 0.001 also appeared in blood.

Germline trimming cut 5 bases from V and 9 bases from J; bases unmatched to any gene: 10. The CDR3 is 16 residues long. CDR1 is PRHDT, CDR2 FYEKMQ, per germline (reference sequence). Amplification targeted TCR beta CDR3 regions from RNA transcripts. When the TCR CDR3 underwent first-round RT-PCR, the HTBI primer set was used. TCRdb re-called the multiplex PCR reads through MiXCR, storing one row per CDR3 protein. Of approximately 520,000 distinct CDR3 sequences listed, roughly a quarter are singletons. The study included ophthalmopathy patients with Clinical Activity Score at least 3, NOSPECS grade at least 4 and duration under 3 months. This clonotype has at least ten counts. Its matching antigen is unknown.

The chain couples TRBV13 to TRBJ1-6, with 10 bases aligning to TRBD1. The clonotype comes from a woman aged 30 to 39 with Graves' ophthalmopathy. The source material was blood. CDR3 amino acids: CASSHPPGQGSSPLHF. The CDR3 DNA follows: TGTGCCAGCAGCCACCCCCCGGGACAGGGGAGTTCACCCCTCCACTTT.